This T cell receptor (beta chain) was recovered during a study of cytomegalovirus exposure and HLA in healthy donors. Primers included in the PCR were 60 Vbeta and 13 Jbeta primers. Measured with immunoSEQ multiplex PCR; TCRdb has only the in-frame clones, and not every one. The table shows 150,000 to 200,000 clones, with more than 65% occurring only once. The CDR3 length is 15 residues. Looked up from germline, CDR1 is LNHDA and CDR2 is SQIVND (reference sequence). With 3 bases removed from V and 4 bases from J, the gap between germline ends came to 16 bases. Study-wide results and limits: A few chains tied to CMV proved CMV antigen-specific in vitro. According to an earlier analysis, most TCR beta V segments yielded productive rearrangements about 87% or about 30% of the time.

In regard to this clone: Its antigen is not identified.

The sample taken for sequencing was PBMCs. This sequence originates from a girl aged 2-9 years in good health and CMV-seropositive. This rearrangement joins TRBV19 to TRBJ2-7, with TRBD2 as a possible D gene (5 bases). CDR3 DNA: TGTGCCAGTAGTATCTTGGGCGGGCCGGGGTACGAGCAGTACTTC. This gives the protein CASSILGGPGYEQYF.